This T cell receptor (beta chain) was sequenced during a study of T cells after yellow fever vaccination. Study outcomes and limitations: Contaminants from the bulk population, in the form of abundant clonotypes, could be found in FACS-sorted repertoires. A weaker but faster secondary response was observed, peaking on day 5 versus 15.

There are a few counts of this clonotype. Its antigen is unknown. Trimming took 6 bases from V and 8 from J, leaving 17 bases between them. There are 15 residues in the CDR3. TCR cDNA was made by 5'RACE template switching, adding a universal primer site and UMIs. TCRdb passed the 5' RACE reads through MiXCR, listing each CDR3 protein once. The sample has a few hundred thousand distinct CDR3 sequences; about 5.2% are singletons. This TCR was sampled from a young man who received the YFV17D yellow fever vaccine. V usage is TRBV12-3 or TRBV12-4 and J usage is TRBJ1-6; no reliable D call. Here the sequenced sample was CD4+ T cells sorted from PBMCs, taken on the day of the yellow fever booster vaccination. CDR3 amino acids: CASSHGQLRDSPLHF. The CDR3 bases are TGTGCCAGCAGCCACGGGCAACTTCGCGATTCACCCCTCCACTTT.